These 3 T cell receptor beta chains came from one sample sequenced in a study of regulatory T cells in long-lasting Graves disease. Time point denoted: newly diagnosed GD, antithyroid drugs for less than 3 months. RNA from PBMCs was the source of the TCR library. According to the study, TCR beta libraries were built with iRepertoire HTBI primers and CDR3-region Arm-PCR. TCRdb recomputed calls from the multiplex PCR reads with MiXCR, one row per CDR3 protein. The sample consists of a few hundred thousand distinct CDR3 sequences, around 15% of them appearing once. A further study also used this sample, focusing on T cells in Graves' hyperthyroidism and ophthalmopathy.

Specimen: peripheral blood mononuclear cells (PBMCs), collected at new diagnosis, from a patient treated with antithyroid drugs. The receptors were sampled from a woman younger than 30 with Graves disease.

Regarding this clonotype: It is likely a read error: a sequence one base away is far more abundant. The gene calls are TRBV3-1 and TRBJ2-5; D unresolved. The DNA end is more similar to TRBJ2-7, so the J call may be wrong. The CDR3 runs to 14 residues. Per the germline V gene, CDR1 is LGHDT and CDR2 is YNNKEL (reference sequence). The CDR3 sequence: CASSQERSDREQYF. In nucleotides, the CDR3 is TGTGCCAGCAGCCAAGAAAGGTCGGATCGCGAGCAGTACTTC.

V is TRBV19 and J is TRBJ2-5; the match to TRBD1 covers 8 bases. The V gene's germline CDR1 is LNHDA and CDR2 SQIVND (reference sequence). The CDR3 totals 15 residues. V dropped 6 bases and J dropped 2; count of bases not matched to a gene: 8. CDR3 DNA: TGTGCCAGTAGAGACGGGACAGGCTCTCAAGAGACCCAGTACTTC. It translates to CASRDGTGSQETQYF.

This clonotype was counted many times. This rearrangement joins TRBV6-1 to TRBJ1-2; 9 bases fit TRBD1. V was pared by 5 bases and J by 0 bases, with 7 bases of the junction left unmatched. Germline V gene data show CDR1 as MNHNS and CDR2 as SASEGT. The CDR3 loop spans 16 amino acids. The CDR3: CASSTTGGGPNYGYTF. CDR3 DNA: TGTGCCAGCAGTACGACAGGGGGTGGGCCTAACTATGGCTACACCTTC.